The present T cell receptor (beta chain) was sequenced within a study of T cell changes during pregnancy in multiple sclerosis. Sequencing used immunoSEQ multiplex PCR; TCRdb keeps in-frame clones, though not all of them. The table lists around 60,000 clones, nearly 90% of them singletons. This TCR was recovered from a female donor with multiple sclerosis, enrolled in a pregnancy study. The sequences come from peripheral blood, collected in the first trimester of pregnancy.

This CDR3 reads CAWRGREETQYF. CDR3 in DNA: TGTGCCTGGAGGGGGCGGGAGGAGACCCAGTACTTC. The chain employs TRBV30 and TRBJ2-5, with TRBD2 identical over 7 bases. Germline V gene sequence: CDR1 GTSNPN, CDR2 SVGIG (reference sequence). CDR3 length: 12 amino acids. Unmatched junction bases numbered 3, after V lost 3 bases and J lost 5 bases.